This paragraph covers one T cell receptor (beta chain) sequence. Antigen specificity is unknown. This entry comes from a study of CD8 T cells in Susac syndrome. General observations from the study: As the study acknowledged, the number of individuals who were part of its TCR sequencing and HLA analysis was relatively small.

The germline gives CDR1 GTSNPN, CDR2 SVGIG (reference sequence). V lost 8 bases, J lost 14 bases, and 19 bases lay in between. The CDR3 runs 12 residues. From blood CD8+ and CD4+ T cells, the TCR beta chain was sequenced. Random-hexamer reverse transcription was applied to about 0.5 to 1 ug RNA. The immunoSEQ assay covered 54 Vbeta and 13 Jbeta segments for CDR3. One entry per CDR3 protein, called by TCRdb with MiXCR from the immunoSEQ multiplex PCR reads. The table lists some 200,000 distinct CDR3 sequences, nearly 95% of them singletons. The sample comprised CD4+ T cells from PBMCs. The chain recombines TRBV30 with TRBJ1-6; tentatively, D is TRBD1 (5 bases). This receptor was obtained from a human donor with multiple sclerosis. The CDR3 DNA sequence: TGTGCCCGGGGCCAGGGCCTAGGGGCCCTCCACTTT. This sequence encodes CARGQGLGALHF.